This T cell receptor beta chain was recorded in a study of blood T cells in healthy people across ages. Using a J-beta primer mix together with a sample-barcoded 5' primer, a second PCR was run for about 6 to 12 cycles. Each CDR3 protein gets one entry after TCRdb re-called the 5' RACE reads with MiXCR. Of about 570,000 distinct CDR3 sequences in the sample, approximately 25% were seen once. Per germline, CDR1 SGDLS and CDR2 YYNGEE. CDR3 length equals 15 residues. V dropped 3 bases and J dropped 9; count of bases not matched to a gene: 8. Per sample, no less than 5 micrograms of total RNA were extracted.

Sequenced sample: blood. This clonotype originated in a woman between 70 and 85 years old in good health. The chain uses TRBV9 and TRBJ2-2; 10 bases align to TRBD2. The CDR3 nucleotides are TGTGCCAGCAGCGCTATAGCGGGGGGTCCTCGGGAGCTGTTTTTT. It translates to CASSAIAGGPRELFF.